This T cell receptor beta chain is from a study of neurological immune-mediated disorders. Study results and limitations: Healthy controls had more TCR clonal expansion than multiple sclerosis, which showed the least, whereas HTLV-1-associated myelopathy showed the most.

Synthesis of cDNA was carried out by template-switch 5'RACE. The reaction used 10-nucleotide random UMIs. From the 5' RACE reads, TCRdb called clonotypes with MiXCR, one entry per CDR3 protein. Found here are 50,000 to 65,000 distinct CDR3 sequences, around 4.7% of them singletons; the top ten hold approximately 3.5%. This clonotype was detected many times. Its cognate antigen is unknown. Trimming cost V 0 bases and J 2 bases, with 9 bases left between them. From germline, CDR1 is SGHRS and CDR2 YFSETQ. This CDR3 contains 15 residues. The TCR was taken from a woman aged 50 to 65 with multiple sclerosis. V gene TRBV5-1 combines with J gene TRBJ2-1, with unresolved D. Input material: PBMCs. CDR3 sequence (DNA): TGCGCCAGCAGCTTGGATTCCGGACCCTACAATGAGCAGTTCTTC. Translating it yields CASSLDSGPYNEQFF.